The next 24 T cell receptor beta chains were all read from a single sample in a study of PD-1 blockade in classical Hodgkin lymphoma. Data came from immunoSEQ multiplex PCR; TCRdb stores just in-frame clones and leaves some out. This table has around 92,000 clones, 75% to 85% appearing once. Described time point: cycle 4 day 1 (C4D1), after five to seven weeks of nivolumab. Every one of the patients relapsed after autologous stem cell transplantation (brentuximab vedotin exposure was variable). The specimen comprised peripheral blood mononuclear cells (PBMCs), sampled before the fourth cycle of nivolumab. These receptor sequences come from a human donor with classical Hodgkin lymphoma.

The V call is TRBV27, the J call TRBJ2-1, with a tentative D call TRBD2 (6 bases). V lost 6 bases and J 7 bases, leaving 22 bases between the germline ends. The CDR3 consists of 16 residues. CDR1 and CDR2 (germline): MNHEY, SMNVEV (reference sequence). CDR3 sequence: CASRFIGTFTANEQFF. The CDR3 nucleotides are TGTGCCAGCAGATTTATAGGGACTTTTACCGCGAATGAGCAGTTCTTC.

This clone was observed a single time. The chain joins TRBV19 to TRBJ2-2; 7 bases line up with TRBD1. The CDR3 is 17 amino acids. Germline CDR1 and CDR2: LNHDA and SQIVND (reference sequence). The ends lost 5 bases at V and 5 bases at J; junction bases unmatched: 14. CDR3 bases: TGTGCCAGTAGTTGGGGACAGACAAGCACATTGACCGGGGAGCTGTTTTTT. It is translated as CASSWGQTSTLTGELFF. Together with reference TRBV19 and TRBJ2-2, the CDR3 gives the full variable domain: DGGITQSPKYLFRKEGQNVTLSCEQNLNHDAMYWYRQDPGQGLRLIYYSQIVNDFQKGDIAEGYSVSREKKESFPLTVTSAQKNPTAFYLCASSWGQTSTLTGELFFGEGSRLTVL.

The chain links TRBV7-2 to TRBJ1-1; perhaps TRBD1 as D (5 bases). V was pared by 0 bases and J by 6 bases, with 8 bases between. This CDR3 has 13 amino acids. Germline V gene data show CDR1 as SGHTA and CDR2 as FQGNSA. The CDR3 coding sequence is TGTGCCAGCAGCTTAGCCTTCAGGGCTGAAGCTTTCTTT. Translated, it gives CASSLAFRAEAFF.

The V gene is TRBV7-3, the J gene TRBJ1-2; 8 nucleotides agree with TRBD1. Germline V gives CDR1 SGHTA, CDR2 FQGTGA. V lost 5 bases and J lost 0; bases outside the gene matches: 5. The CDR3 loop spans 15 amino acids. The CDR3 coding sequence is TGTGCCAGCAGCCCCGGACAGGGAACTAACTATGGCTACACCTTC. Protein: CASSPGQGTNYGYTF.

Concerning this clone itself: This sample also contains other DNA sequences that code for the same CDR3. The V and J genes are TRBV5-1 and TRBJ2-3, with D tentatively TRBD1 or TRBD2 (6 bases each). Germline assignment: CDR1 SGHRS and CDR2 YFSETQ. V lost 0 bases, J lost 2 bases, and 13 bases lay in between. This CDR3 is built from 16 residues. The DNA of the CDR3 is TGCGCCAGCAGCTTGGTTTTAGGGGGGTCCACAGATACGCAGTATTTT. It yields the protein CASSLVLGGSTDTQYF.

The chain employs TRBV18 and TRBJ2-7; D not resolved. V lost 1 base to trimming and J lost 1 base, with 5 bases between them. The CDR3 covers 13 residues. CDR1 and CDR2 (germline): KGHSH, LQKENI. CDR3 in DNA: TGTGCCAGCTCACCACTGGTGTCCTACGAGCAGTACTTC. This encodes CASSPLVSYEQYF.

This chain joins TRBV5-5 and TRBJ2-7; D is ambiguous. Germline-derived CDR1 and CDR2 are SGHKS and YYEKEE (reference sequence). The CDR3 loop spans 14 amino acids. The ends were cut back, 0 bases at V and 0 bases at J, with 7 bases in the middle. CDR3 in DNA: TGTGCCAGCAGCTTGGCAGGCGCCTCCTACGAGCAGTACTTC. Translation: CASSLAGASYEQYF.

The chain joins TRBV6-5 to TRBJ2-2, with no clear D. In germline, CDR1 is MNHEY, CDR2 SVGAGI. Trimming left V 5 bases short and J 3 bases short, with 7 bases between. The CDR3 is 13 residues long. Written as DNA, the CDR3 is TGTGCCAGCAGTAAGACGCACACCGGGGAGCTGTTTTTT. It specifies CASSKTHTGELFF.

This chain connects TRBV7-9 to TRBJ2-5, with D perhaps given as TRBD1 or TRBD2 (5 bases each). Trimming stripped 3 bases from V and 5 bases from J, with 7 bases between. This CDR3 spans 12 amino acids. Germline assignment: CDR1 SEHNR and CDR2 FQNEAQ (reference sequence). The CDR3 loop reads CASSFGTETQYF. The DNA of the CDR3 is TGTGCCAGCAGCTTTGGGACGGAGACCCAGTACTTC.

The chain carries TRBV29-1 and TRBJ2-3, with TRBD2 matching 11 bases. From germline, CDR1 is SQVTM and CDR2 ANQGSEA. Germline trimming cut 6 bases from V and 5 bases from J; bases unmatched to any gene: 10. This CDR3 region has 15 residues. In DNA form, the CDR3 reads TGCAGCGTCCGCGGCTTTAGCGGGAGGGGAGATACGCAGTATTTT. The encoded protein is CSVRGFSGRGDTQYF.

This chain uses TRBV30 with TRBJ1-1, with no clear D. Trimming cost V 5 bases and J 0 bases, with 7 bases left between them. There are 12 residues in the CDR3. Germline CDR1 GTSNPN, CDR2 SVGIG (reference sequence). The CDR3 nucleotides are TGTGCCTGGGCGGGGATGAACACTGAAGCTTTCTTT. Its protein product is CAWAGMNTEAFF.

This clone was counted a single time. This chain joins TRBV10-3 and TRBJ2-3, with TRBD1 matching 9 bases. V gave up 3 bases and J gave up 6 bases; unmatched junction bases: 7. The CDR3 has 15 amino acids. Germline CDR1 ENHRY, CDR2 SYGVKD. This CDR3 is CAISESGQGGDTQYF. The CDR3 DNA reads TGTGCCATCAGTGAATCGGGACAGGGAGGTGATACGCAGTATTTT.

The chain joins TRBV30 to TRBJ2-7; 7 bases fit TRBD1. The germline V gene encodes CDR1 GTSNPN and CDR2 SVGIG (reference sequence). The CDR3 spans 12 residues. Trimming at V came to 5 bases and at J to 3 bases, leaving 4 bases not matched to a gene. DNA for the CDR3: TGTGCCTGGGGGGCAGGGGGCTACGAGCAGTACTTC. Residues: CAWGAGGYEQYF.

V gene TRBV19 combines with J gene TRBJ2-3; 11 positions agree with TRBD2. This CDR3 has 15 amino acids. The germline CDR1 and CDR2 sequences are LNHDA and SQIVND (reference sequence). Losses at the gene ends were 5 bases for V and 1 base for J; bases not matched to a gene: 2. CDR3 DNA: TGTGCCAGTAGTCCGACTAGCGGGGGCACAGATACGCAGTATTTT. Its protein is CASSPTSGGTDTQYF.

The rearrangement uses TRBV7-8 and TRBJ2-5; D is unresolved. The germline V and J ends were trimmed by 8 bases and 2 bases, with 12 bases remaining between them. Looked up from germline, CDR1 is SGHVS and CDR2 is FQNEAQ. The length of the CDR3 is 13 residues. CDR3 in DNA: TGTGCCAGCCCCTTTGGGCTACAAGAGACCCAGTACTTC. This translates into CASPFGLQETQYF.

The chain combines TRBV28 with TRBJ1-3; D is uncertain. The germline gives CDR1 MDHEN, CDR2 SYDVKM. Trimming left V 5 bases short and J 3 bases short, with 11 bases between. CDR3 length: 14 amino acids. Written as DNA, the CDR3 is TGTGCCAGCAGTCGTCTCGCAGTTGGAAACACCATATATTTT. Translation gives CASSRLAVGNTIYF.

CDR3 loop: CASSVGAGSYNEQFF. The CDR3 DNA sequence: TGTGCCAGCAGCGTAGGGGCGGGCTCCTACAATGAGCAGTTCTTC. V gene TRBV9 combines with J gene TRBJ2-1; TRBD2 might be the D (5 bases). Germline V gives CDR1 SGDLS, CDR2 YYNGEE. The CDR3 length is 15 residues. V lost 0 bases to trimming and J lost 0 bases, with 7 bases between them.

The rearrangement links TRBV5-1 to TRBJ2-7, with a possible D match to TRBD2 (5 bases). Germline CDR1 and CDR2: SGHRS and YFSETQ. The CDR3 sequence is 11 residues long. V shed 4 bases and J shed 7 bases, with 9 bases lying between them. CDR3 sequence reads: CASSPGREQYF. The CDR3 coding sequence is TGCGCCAGCAGCCCGGGGAGAGAGCAGTACTTC.

This chain joins TRBV5-5 and TRBJ1-5, with 7 positions matching TRBD1. The CDR3 consists of 14 residues. With 3 bases clipped from V and 3 bases from J, the junction kept 3 bases outside the gene matches. Germline CDR1 SGHKS, CDR2 YYEKEE (reference sequence). CDR3 protein: CASSWGTDNQPQHF. The CDR3 coding sequence is TGTGCCAGCAGCTGGGGGACAGACAATCAGCCCCAGCATTTT.

This rearrangement joins TRBV7-9 to TRBJ2-1; TRBD2 matches 7 bases. Unmatched junction bases numbered 12, after V lost 4 bases and J lost 6 bases. This CDR3 has 16 residues. The germline V gene encodes CDR1 SEHNR and CDR2 FQNEAQ (reference sequence). CDR3: CASSSGEGPTGNEQFF. Here the CDR3 DNA reads TGTGCCAGCAGCTCCGGGGAGGGTCCCACGGGCAATGAGCAGTTCTTC.

The V call is TRBV30, the J call TRBJ2-3; D possibly corresponds to TRBD2 (5 bases). The CDR3 extends over 12 amino acids. V lost 4 bases and J lost 4, with 9 bases in between. The V gene's germline CDR1 is GTSNPN and CDR2 SVGIG (reference sequence). CDR3 DNA sequence: TGTGCCTGGACCGCGCGGGCAGATACGCAGTATTTT. Encoded protein: CAWTARADTQYF.

V is TRBV6-5 and J is TRBJ2-2; D call uncertain. CDR1 is MNHEY, CDR2 SVGAGI, per germline. V was pared by 6 bases and J by 7 bases, with 12 bases between. The CDR3 is 13 residues long. The CDR3 here is CASRPRSFGELFF. CDR3 sequence (DNA): TGTGCCAGCAGACCCCGGTCTTTCGGGGAGCTGTTTTTT.

The chain is built from TRBV19 and TRBJ2-6, with D maybe TRBD1 (6 bases). Deletions cut 9 bases from V and 0 bases from J, with 12 bases between. CDR1 and CDR2 from the germline V gene are LNHDA and SQIVND (reference sequence). CDR3 size: 15 residues. The CDR3 DNA is TGTGCCAGCGTACAGGGAAACTCTGGGGCCAACGTCCTGACTTTC. This encodes CASVQGNSGANVLTF.

The chain employs TRBV7-8 and TRBJ1-2; TRBD1 matches 10 bases. Unmatched junction bases numbered 10, after V lost 5 bases and J lost 4 bases. CDR1 is SGHVS and CDR2 is FQNEAQ in the germline V gene. The CDR3 covers 16 residues. CDR3 protein: CASSPNPGQGPYGYTF. The CDR3 DNA reads as TGTGCCAGCAGCCCCAACCCGGGACAGGGGCCCTATGGCTACACCTTC.